This T cell receptor (beta chain) was profiled in a study of response to subunit inactivated influenza vaccine (dated by TCRdb to 2016 to 2018). Regarding the study in general: Deep quantitative T cell receptor repertoire profiling was used in the study to track responses to a trivalent subunit inactivated influenza vaccine.

What the authors observed across the whole study: The authors suggested that each seasonal influenza vaccination may recruit only a limited number of new T cells.

Regarding this clonotype: Its antigen remains unidentified. The sample holds no much larger clone one base away, and base qualities are not on file.

The receptor library was made with RT-PCR. The sequencer was an Illumina HiSeq 2500. TCRdb reprocessing: public reads trimmed at Q25 with fastp, clones called with MiXCR, in-frame beta chains kept. Rows merge per CDR3 protein into single entries with the most common DNA and genes. In all, the sample holds a few hundred thousand distinct CDR3 sequences, and about 20% of those were seen once. About a tenth of the sample is held by the ten biggest clonotypes. The germline ends are 13 bases apart after V is trimmed by 1 base and J by 5 bases. The CDR3 sequence holds 15 residues, the cysteine and phenylalanine included. Of all the DNA, just the CDR3 is kept, 45 bases in frame from base 1. CDR1 and CDR2, per the germline V gene, are SGHRS and YFSETQ.

In this chain, TRBV5-1 is recombined with TRBJ1-5; confidence is insufficient to name the D gene. The specimen was PBMCs from blood, collected approximately 22 months after vaccination. The TCR was taken from a man between 50 and 75 years old who received an inactivated influenza vaccine. Donor details come from another sample of the same person, matched by shared clones. The CDR3 is CASSLSPGGHQPQHF. The nucleotide sequence is given as TGCGCCAGCAGCTTGTCCCCGGGCGGGCATCAGCCCCAGCATTTT.